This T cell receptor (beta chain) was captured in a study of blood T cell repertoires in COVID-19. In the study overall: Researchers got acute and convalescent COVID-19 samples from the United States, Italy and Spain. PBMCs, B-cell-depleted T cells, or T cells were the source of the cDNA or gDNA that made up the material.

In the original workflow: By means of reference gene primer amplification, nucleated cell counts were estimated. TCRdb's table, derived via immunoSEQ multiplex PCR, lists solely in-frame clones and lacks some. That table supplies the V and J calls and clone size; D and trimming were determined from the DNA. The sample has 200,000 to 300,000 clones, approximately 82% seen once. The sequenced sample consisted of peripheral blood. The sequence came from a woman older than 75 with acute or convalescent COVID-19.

Here the CDR3 DNA reads TGTGCCAGCAGCTCCCCTAGCGCGAGCACAGATACGCAGTATTTT. Translated, it gives CASSSPSASTDTQYF. The chain is built from TRBV5-4 and TRBJ2-3; D perhaps matches TRBD2 (6 bases). The ends were cut back, 3 bases at V and 0 bases at J, with 11 bases in the middle. The CDR3 extends over 15 amino acids. The germline gives CDR1 SGHNT, CDR2 YYREEE (reference sequence).